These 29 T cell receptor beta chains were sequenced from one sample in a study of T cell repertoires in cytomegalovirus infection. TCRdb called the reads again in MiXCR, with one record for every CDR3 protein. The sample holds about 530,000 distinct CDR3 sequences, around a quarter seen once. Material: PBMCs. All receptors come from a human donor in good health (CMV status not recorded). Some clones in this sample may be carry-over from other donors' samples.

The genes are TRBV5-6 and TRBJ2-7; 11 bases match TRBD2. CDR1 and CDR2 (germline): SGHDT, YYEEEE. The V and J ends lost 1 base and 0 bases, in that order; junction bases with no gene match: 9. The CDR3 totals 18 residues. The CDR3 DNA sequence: TGTGCCAGCAGCTTGTCGGGGACTAGCGGTCCGAGCTCCTACGAGCAGTACGTC. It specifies CASSLSGTSGPSSYEQYV.

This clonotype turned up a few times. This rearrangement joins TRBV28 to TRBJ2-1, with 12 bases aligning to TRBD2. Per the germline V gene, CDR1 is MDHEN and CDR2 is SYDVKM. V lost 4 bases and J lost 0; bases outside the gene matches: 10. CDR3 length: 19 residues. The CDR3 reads CASSSGLAGTFYSYNEQFF. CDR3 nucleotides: TGTGCCAGCAGTTCCGGACTAGCGGGAACCTTTTACTCCTACAATGAGCAGTTCTTC.

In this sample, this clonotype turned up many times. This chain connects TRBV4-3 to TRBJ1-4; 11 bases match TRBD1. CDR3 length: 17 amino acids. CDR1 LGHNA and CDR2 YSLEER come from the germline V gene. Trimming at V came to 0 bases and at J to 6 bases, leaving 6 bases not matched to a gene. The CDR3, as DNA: TGCGCCAGCAGCCAAGATGCACCGGGACAGGGGGATGAAAAACTGTTTTTT. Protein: CASSQDAPGQGDEKLFF.

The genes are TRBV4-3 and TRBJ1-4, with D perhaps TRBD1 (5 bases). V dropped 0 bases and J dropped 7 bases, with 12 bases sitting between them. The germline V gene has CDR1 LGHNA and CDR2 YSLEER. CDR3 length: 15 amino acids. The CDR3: CASSQDTGVIEKLFF. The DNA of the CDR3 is TGCGCCAGCAGCCAAGACACGGGGGTGATTGAAAAACTGTTTTTT.

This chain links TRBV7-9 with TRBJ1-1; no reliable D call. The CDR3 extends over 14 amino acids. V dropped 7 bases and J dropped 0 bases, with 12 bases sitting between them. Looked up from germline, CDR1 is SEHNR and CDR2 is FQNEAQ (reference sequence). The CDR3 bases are TGTGCCAGCAAGCCGCCCGCAATGAACACTGAAGCTTTCTTT. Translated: CASKPPAMNTEAFF.

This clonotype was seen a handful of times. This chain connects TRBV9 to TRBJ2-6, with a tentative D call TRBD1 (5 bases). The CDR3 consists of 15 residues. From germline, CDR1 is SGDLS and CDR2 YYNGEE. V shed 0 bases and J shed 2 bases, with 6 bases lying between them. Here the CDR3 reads CASSVARAGANVLTF. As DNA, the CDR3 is TGTGCCAGCAGCGTAGCCAGGGCTGGGGCCAACGTCCTGACTTTC. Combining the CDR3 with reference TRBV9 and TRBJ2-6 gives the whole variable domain DSGVTQTPKHLITATGQRVTLRCSPRSGDLSVYWYQQSLDQGLQFLIQYYNGEERAKGNILERFSAQQFPDLHSELNLSSLELGDSALYFCASSVARAGANVLTFGAGSRLTVL.

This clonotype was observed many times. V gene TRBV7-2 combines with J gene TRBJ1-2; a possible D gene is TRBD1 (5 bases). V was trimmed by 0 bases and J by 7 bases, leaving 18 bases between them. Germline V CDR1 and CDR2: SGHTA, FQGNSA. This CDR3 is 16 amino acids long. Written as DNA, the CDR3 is TGTGCCAGCAGCTTAGCTGCTTCTCCTCAGGGCTCTGGCTACACCTTC. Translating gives CASSLAASPQGSGYTF.

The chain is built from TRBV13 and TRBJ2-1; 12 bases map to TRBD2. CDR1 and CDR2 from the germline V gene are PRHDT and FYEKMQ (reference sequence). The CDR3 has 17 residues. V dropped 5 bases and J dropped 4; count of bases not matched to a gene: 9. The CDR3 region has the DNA TGTGCCAGCAGCGAAAGGACTAGCGGGGACTTATACAATGAGCAGTTCTTC. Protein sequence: CASSERTSGDLYNEQFF.

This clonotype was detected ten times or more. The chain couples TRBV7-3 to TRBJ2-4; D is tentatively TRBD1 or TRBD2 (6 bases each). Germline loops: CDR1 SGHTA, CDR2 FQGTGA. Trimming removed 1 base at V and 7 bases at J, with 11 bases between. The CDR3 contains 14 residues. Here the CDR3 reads CASSLNGGRNIQYF. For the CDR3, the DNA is TGTGCCAGCAGCTTAAATGGGGGGCGGAACATTCAGTACTTC.

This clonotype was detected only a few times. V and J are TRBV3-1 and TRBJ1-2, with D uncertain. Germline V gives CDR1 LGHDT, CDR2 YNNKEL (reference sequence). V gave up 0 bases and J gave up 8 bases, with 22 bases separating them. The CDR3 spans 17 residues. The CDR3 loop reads CASSQENRNRPIKGYTF. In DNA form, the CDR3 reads TGTGCCAGCAGCCAAGAGAATAGGAACAGACCTATAAAAGGCTACACCTTC.

The CDR3 DNA is TGTGCCAGCAGCCAATACCGGGACAGATGGGAAGAGACCCAGTACTTC. Translation gives CASSQYRDRWEETQYF. The rearrangement uses TRBV3-1 and TRBJ2-5, with 7 bases identical to TRBD1. CDR3 length equals 16 residues. Germline V gives CDR1 LGHDT, CDR2 YNNKEL (reference sequence). The ends lost 2 bases at V and 3 bases at J; junction bases unmatched: 9.

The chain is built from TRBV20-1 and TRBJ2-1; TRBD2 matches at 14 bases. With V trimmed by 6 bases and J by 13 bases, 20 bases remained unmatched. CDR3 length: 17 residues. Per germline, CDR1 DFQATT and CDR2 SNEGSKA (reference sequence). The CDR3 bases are TGCAGTGCATTAGCTCCCACCGGGACTAGCGGGAGTCAGGAACAGTTCTTC. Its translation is CSALAPTGTSGSQEQFF.

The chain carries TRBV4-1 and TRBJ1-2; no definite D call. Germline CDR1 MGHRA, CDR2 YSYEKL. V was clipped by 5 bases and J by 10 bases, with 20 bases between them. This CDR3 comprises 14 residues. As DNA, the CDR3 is TGCGCCAGCAGCTCCCCGTTGCTCCGGGCGGTCTACACCTTC. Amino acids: CASSSPLLRAVYTF.

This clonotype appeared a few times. CDR3 region: CASSLGSTGNNEQFF. CDR3 nucleotide sequence: TGTGCCAGCAGTTTAGGGAGTACAGGCAACAATGAGCAGTTCTTC. V is TRBV12-3 or TRBV12-4 and J is TRBJ2-1; D perhaps matches TRBD1 (5 bases). V lost 1 base and J 5 bases, leaving 12 bases between the germline ends. This CDR3 is 15 amino acids long.

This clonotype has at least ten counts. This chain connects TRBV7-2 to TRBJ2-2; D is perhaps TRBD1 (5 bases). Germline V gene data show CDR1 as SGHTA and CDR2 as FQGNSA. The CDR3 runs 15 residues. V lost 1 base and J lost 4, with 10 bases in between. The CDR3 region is CASSLVQGSTGELFF. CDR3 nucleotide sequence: TGTGCCAGCAGCTTAGTCCAGGGCTCCACCGGGGAGCTGTTTTTT.

The CDR3 nucleotides are TGCGCCAGCAGCCAAGAAGAGACTAGCGGGAGTGGGGGGGAGCTGTTTTTT. It is translated as CASSQEETSGSGGELFF. The rearrangement uses TRBV4-3 and TRBJ2-2; TRBD2 matches 12 bases. Germline trimming cut 0 bases from V and 8 bases from J; bases unmatched to any gene: 7. Per germline, CDR1 LGHNA and CDR2 YSLEER. This CDR3 has 17 residues.

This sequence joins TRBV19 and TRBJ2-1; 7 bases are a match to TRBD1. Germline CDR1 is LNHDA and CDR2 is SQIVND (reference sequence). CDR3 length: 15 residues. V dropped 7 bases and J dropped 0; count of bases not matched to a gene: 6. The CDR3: CASTTTGFSYNEQFF. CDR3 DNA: TGTGCCAGTACCACGACAGGGTTCTCCTACAATGAGCAGTTCTTC.

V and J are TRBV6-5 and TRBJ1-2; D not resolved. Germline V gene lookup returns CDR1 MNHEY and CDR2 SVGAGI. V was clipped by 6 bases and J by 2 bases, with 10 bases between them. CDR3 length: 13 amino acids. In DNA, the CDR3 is TGTGCCAGCAGCCCCCCCGGGAACTATGGCTACACCTTC. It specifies CASSPPGNYGYTF.

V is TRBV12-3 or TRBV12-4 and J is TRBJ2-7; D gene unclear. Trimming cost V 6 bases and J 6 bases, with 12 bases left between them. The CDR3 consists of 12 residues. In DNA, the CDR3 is TGTGCCAGCAGCCCCATAAGTGGCGAGCAGTACGTC. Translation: CASSPISGEQYV.

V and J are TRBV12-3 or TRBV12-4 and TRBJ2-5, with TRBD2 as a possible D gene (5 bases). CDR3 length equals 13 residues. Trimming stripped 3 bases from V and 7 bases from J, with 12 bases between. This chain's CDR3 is CASSLSPLGTQYF. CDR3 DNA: TGTGCCAGCAGTTTGAGTCCACTAGGGACCCAGTACTTC.

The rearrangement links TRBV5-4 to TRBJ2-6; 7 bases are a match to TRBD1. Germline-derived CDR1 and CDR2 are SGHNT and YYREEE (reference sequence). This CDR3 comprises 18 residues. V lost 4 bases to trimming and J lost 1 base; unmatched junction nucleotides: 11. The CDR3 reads CASSLRQGRGSGANVLTF. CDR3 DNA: TGTGCCAGCAGCCTTAGACAGGGAAGAGGATCTGGGGCCAACGTCCTGACTTTC.

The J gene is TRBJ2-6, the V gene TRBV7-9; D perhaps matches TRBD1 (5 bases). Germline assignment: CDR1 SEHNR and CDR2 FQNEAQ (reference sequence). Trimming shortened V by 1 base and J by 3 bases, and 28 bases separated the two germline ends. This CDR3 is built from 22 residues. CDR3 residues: CASSLDFGAGPARVGGANVLTF. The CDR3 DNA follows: TGTGCCAGCAGCTTAGACTTTGGGGCAGGGCCTGCTCGGGTCGGTGGGGCCAACGTCCTGACTTTC.

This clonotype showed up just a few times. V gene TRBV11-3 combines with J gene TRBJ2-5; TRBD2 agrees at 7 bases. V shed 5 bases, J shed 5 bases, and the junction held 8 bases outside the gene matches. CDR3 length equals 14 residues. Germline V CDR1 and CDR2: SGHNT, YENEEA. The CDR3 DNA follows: TGTGCCAGCAGCGAAAGACTAGCCGAGGAGACCCAGTACTTC. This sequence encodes CASSERLAEETQYF.

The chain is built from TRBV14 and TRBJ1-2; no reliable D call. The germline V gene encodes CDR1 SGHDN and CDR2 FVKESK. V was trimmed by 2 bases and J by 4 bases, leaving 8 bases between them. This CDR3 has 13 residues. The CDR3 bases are TGTGCCAGCAGCCAAATCCGGGCCTATGGCTACACCTTC. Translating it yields CASSQIRAYGYTF.

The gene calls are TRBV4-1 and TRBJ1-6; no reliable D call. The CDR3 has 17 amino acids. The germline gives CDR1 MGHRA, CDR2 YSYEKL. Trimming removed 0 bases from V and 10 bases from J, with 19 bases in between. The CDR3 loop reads CASSQESQTWSGSPLHF. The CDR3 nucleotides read TGCGCCAGCAGCCAAGAATCTCAGACATGGTCGGGATCACCCCTCCACTTT.

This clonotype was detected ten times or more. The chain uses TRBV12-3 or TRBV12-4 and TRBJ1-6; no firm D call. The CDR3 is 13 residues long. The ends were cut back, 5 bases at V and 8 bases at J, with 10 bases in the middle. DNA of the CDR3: TGTGCCAGCAGTCTCACTGGGGATTCACCCCTCCACTTT. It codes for CASSLTGDSPLHF.

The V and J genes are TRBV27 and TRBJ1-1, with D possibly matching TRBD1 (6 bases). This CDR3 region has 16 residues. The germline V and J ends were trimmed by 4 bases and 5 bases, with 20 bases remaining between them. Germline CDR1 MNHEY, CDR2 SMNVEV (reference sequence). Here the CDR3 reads CASSSLRGPRGTEAFF. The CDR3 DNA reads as TGTGCCAGCAGTTCCCTCAGGGGCCCAAGGGGAACTGAAGCTTTCTTT.

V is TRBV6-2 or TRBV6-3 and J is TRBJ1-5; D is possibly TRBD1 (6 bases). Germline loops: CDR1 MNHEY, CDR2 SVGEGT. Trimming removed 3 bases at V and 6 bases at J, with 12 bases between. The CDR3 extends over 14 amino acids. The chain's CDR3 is CASSYYTGSQPQHF. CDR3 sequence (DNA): TGTGCCAGCAGTTATTATACAGGGAGTCAGCCCCAGCATTTT.

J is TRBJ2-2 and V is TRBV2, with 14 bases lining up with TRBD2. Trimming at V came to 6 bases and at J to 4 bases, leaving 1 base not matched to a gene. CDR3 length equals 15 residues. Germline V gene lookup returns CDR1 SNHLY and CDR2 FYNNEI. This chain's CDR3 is CASRGTSGSTGELFF. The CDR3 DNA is TGTGCCAGCAGAGGGACTAGCGGGAGCACCGGGGAGCTGTTTTTT.